The 15 T cell receptor beta chains listed next were all sequenced from one sample in a study of T cell responses to AZD1222 COVID-19 vaccine. Here immunoSEQ multiplex PCR was the method, and the copy in TCRdb shows in-frame clones only, minus some. The profile shows 200,000 or so clones, around 92% of them singletons. Sequencing was performed on peripheral blood, taken on day 0 of AZD1222 vaccination. These receptors were collected from an adult in good health.

The gene calls are TRBV5-1 and TRBJ2-7; D is unclear. With 4 bases removed from V and 0 bases from J, the gap between germline ends came to 14 bases. Germline V lookup: CDR1 SGHRS, CDR2 YFSETQ. This CDR3 is 15 amino acids long. In nucleotides, the CDR3 is TGCGCCAGCAGCCCTCTCTCCTTCAGCTCCTACGAGCAGTACTTC. Translating it yields CASSPLSFSSYEQYF.

The chain recombines TRBV5-1 with TRBJ1-5, with D perhaps TRBD1 (5 bases). V gave up 2 bases and J gave up 5 bases, with 11 bases separating them. The CDR3 length is 14 residues. The germline gives CDR1 SGHRS, CDR2 YFSETQ. The CDR3 sequence is CASSLRGSDQPQHF. The CDR3 DNA reads as TGCGCCAGCAGCTTAAGGGGCAGCGATCAGCCCCAGCATTTT.

In this sample, this clone turned up once. The chain has TRBV6-2 or TRBV6-3 and TRBJ1-2; D is undetermined. Germline values: CDR1 MNHEY, CDR2 SVGEGT. The V and J ends lost 0 bases and 8 bases respectively, with 16 bases between them. The CDR3 runs 15 residues. The CDR3 spells CASSYSVAGERGYTF. CDR3 DNA: TGTGCCAGCAGTTACTCGGTCGCCGGAGAGCGAGGCTACACCTTC.

In this sample, this clone turned up once. This sequence joins TRBV18 and TRBJ2-1; 10 nucleotides match TRBD2. Looked up from germline, CDR1 is KGHSH and CDR2 is LQKENI. V lost 3 bases, J lost 6 bases, and 5 bases stayed unmatched. This CDR3 region has 15 residues. CDR3 nucleotides: TGTGCCAGCTCACCTGGGACTAGCGTTGTCAATGAGCAGTTCTTC. This sequence encodes CASSPGTSVVNEQFF.

This rearrangement joins TRBV6-5 to TRBJ2-7; TRBD2 agrees at 7 bases. Germline values: CDR1 MNHEY, CDR2 SVGAGI. V lost 6 bases and J lost 5; bases outside the gene matches: 10. This CDR3 region has 14 residues. The CDR3 region is CASRPLAGAHEQYF. The CDR3 DNA reads TGTGCCAGCAGGCCTTTGGCGGGAGCCCACGAGCAGTACTTC.

For this clone: This sample includes further DNA sequences coding for the same CDR3. This chain connects TRBV28 to TRBJ2-1; D is uncertain. V was clipped by 3 bases and J by 4 bases, with 4 bases between them. In germline, CDR1 is MDHEN, CDR2 SYDVKM. The CDR3 has 12 residues. In DNA form, the CDR3 reads TGTGCCAGCAGTTTGTCTTACAATGAGCAGTTCTTC. It is translated as CASSLSYNEQFF.

The chain carries TRBV14 and TRBJ1-2, with D possibly TRBD1 on 5 matching bases. The CDR3 sequence is 14 residues long. Per the germline V gene, CDR1 is SGHDN and CDR2 is FVKESK. Trimming cost V 3 bases and J 5 bases, with 13 bases left between them. In DNA form, the CDR3 reads TGTGCCAGCAGCCAGGGGGACGGGGGTTATGGCTACACCTTC. Protein product: CASSQGDGGYGYTF. Filled out from reference TRBV14 and TRBJ1-2, the complete variable domain reads EAGVTQFPSHSVIEKGQTVTLRCDPISGHDNLYWYRRVMGKEIKFLLHFVKESKQDESGMPNNRFLAERTGGTYSTLKVQPAELEDSGVYFCASSQGDGGYGYTFGSGTRLTVV.

This rearrangement joins TRBV5-8 to TRBJ1-1; D is perhaps TRBD1 (6 bases). Per germline, CDR1 SGHTS and CDR2 YDEGEE. Trimming cost V 2 bases and J 4 bases, with 18 bases left between them. The CDR3 consists of 16 residues. For the CDR3, the DNA is TGTGCCAGCAGCTTTGGGCTGACAGGAAGGGGCACTGAAGCTTTCTTT. Translation gives CASSFGLTGRGTEAFF. The full variable domain, with the rest looked up from reference TRBV5-8 and TRBJ1-1, is EAGVTQSPTHLIKTRGQQATLRCSPISGHTSVYWYQQALGLGLQFLLWYDEGEERNRGNFPPRFSGRQFPNYSSELNVNALELEDSALYLCASSFGLTGRGTEAFFGQGTRLTVV.

This chain joins TRBV23-1 and TRBJ1-4, with unresolved D. TRBV23-1 is an ORF, and what it does is uncertain. This CDR3 is 17 amino acids long. The V and J ends lost 10 bases and 7 bases respectively, with 28 bases between them. The CDR3 region is CATQPGRAPLPIEKLFF. The CDR3 DNA is TGCGCCACCCAGCCAGGCCGCGCGCCACTGCCAATTGAAAAACTGTTTTTT.

The chain employs TRBV28 and TRBJ2-7, with TRBD1 matching 7 bases. Germline V CDR1 and CDR2: MDHEN, SYDVKM. This CDR3 comprises 12 residues. Losses at the gene ends were 6 bases for V and 4 bases for J; bases not matched to a gene: 3. The CDR3 sequence is CASRGTVYEQYF. The DNA of the CDR3 is TGTGCCAGCAGAGGGACAGTTTACGAGCAGTACTTC. The variable domain in full, completed from reference TRBV28 and TRBJ2-7, reads DVKVTQSSRYLVKRTGEKVFLECVQDMDHENMFWYRQDPGLGLRLIYFSYDVKMKEKGDIPEGYSVSREKKERFSLILESASTNQTSMYLCASRGTVYEQYFGPGTRLTVT.

This chain connects TRBV30 to TRBJ1-1; D is uncertain. The CDR3 is 13 amino acids. CDR1 is GTSNPN and CDR2 is SVGIG in the germline V gene (reference sequence). V lost 0 bases and J 3 bases, leaving 8 bases between the germline ends. The CDR3 DNA sequence: TGTGCCTGGAGTGTACGCGCGGACACTGAAGCTTTCTTT. Translating it yields CAWSVRADTEAFF.

Comment on this clone: Distinct nucleotide sequences in the sample also encode this CDR3. The chain joins TRBV6-5 to TRBJ2-1, with 8 nucleotides matching TRBD2. The V segment lost 6 bases and the J segment 2 bases; nucleotides outside the gene matches: 6. CDR1 MNHEY and CDR2 SVGAGI come from the germline V gene. The CDR3 runs to 15 residues. CDR3 DNA: TGTGCCAGCAGCCTCACTAGCGGCCCCTACAATGAGCAGTTCTTC. This translates into CASSLTSGPYNEQFF.

The J gene is TRBJ2-2, the V gene TRBV5-6; a weak D match, TRBD2 (6 bases). Germline V gives CDR1 SGHDT, CDR2 YYEEEE. V was pared by 4 bases and J by 5 bases, with 9 bases between. CDR3 length: 13 residues. DNA for the CDR3: TGTGCCAGCAGCATGGGGGGAACCGGGGAGCTGTTTTTT. It codes for CASSMGGTGELFF. Looking up the rest from reference TRBV5-6 and TRBJ2-2 gives the full variable domain: DAGVTQSPTHLIKTRGQQVTLRCSPKSGHDTVSWYQQALGQGPQFIFQYYEEEERQRGNFPDRFSGHQFPNYSSELNVNALLLGDSALYLCASSMGGTGELFFGEGSRLTVL.

The chain employs TRBV15 and TRBJ1-2; TRBD1 might be the D (5 bases). The CDR3 runs to 16 residues. With 0 bases removed from V and 2 bases from J, the gap between germline ends came to 13 bases. Germline CDR1 is LNHNV and CDR2 is YYDKDF (reference sequence). Written as DNA, the CDR3 is TGTGCCACCAGCAGAGAAGAGGGGACGCAGAACTATGGCTACACCTTC. Its protein is CATSREEGTQNYGYTF.

The count of this clone is one. The rearrangement uses TRBV7-9 and TRBJ1-5, with D tentatively TRBD1 (5 bases). Trimming stripped 1 base from V and 8 bases from J, with 9 bases between. Germline-derived CDR1 and CDR2 are SEHNR and FQNEAQ (reference sequence). The CDR3 extends over 13 amino acids. CDR3 DNA: TGTGCCAGCAGCTTAGGAGCGGGGGAGCCCCAGCATTTT. Translating gives CASSLGAGEPQHF.